The subject of this entry is one TCR beta chain. Data came from immunoSEQ multiplex PCR; TCRdb stores just in-frame clones and leaves some out. The sample carries under 60,000 clones, around 75% recorded once. Each patient experienced a relapse that followed autologous stem cell transplantation, and brentuximab vedotin exposure varied. The CDR3 consists of 14 residues. The ends were cut back, 1 base at V and 2 bases at J, with 9 bases in the middle. The V gene's germline CDR1 is GTSNPN and CDR2 SVGIG (reference sequence). This sample is drawn from a study of PD-1 blockade in classical Hodgkin lymphoma.

The V gene is TRBV30, the J gene TRBJ2-1, with no clear D. The TCR sequence derives from a human donor with classical Hodgkin lymphoma. The sample here was peripheral blood mononuclear cells (PBMCs), taken before the second cycle of nivolumab. CDR3 in amino acids: CAWSAGVPYNEQFF. As DNA, the CDR3 is TGTGCCTGGAGTGCCGGAGTACCCTACAATGAGCAGTTCTTC.